This TCR beta chain originates from a study of T cells after yellow fever vaccination. Template-switching 5'RACE yielded the TCR cDNA; a universal primer site and UMIs were added in the process. In TCRdb, the 5' RACE reads were re-called with MiXCR into one record per CDR3 protein. Among fewer than 85,000 distinct CDR3 sequences, almost 8% were seen once, and the ten largest hold more than 35%. The length of the CDR3 is 12 residues. The germline gives CDR1 LGHNA, CDR2 YSLEER. Trimming cost V 4 bases and J 5 bases, with 7 bases left between them. This TCR was recovered from a man aged 30 to 39 who received the YFV17D yellow fever vaccine. The sequencing used CD8+ T cells sorted from PBMCs, collected on the day of the yellow fever booster vaccination. The J gene is TRBJ2-3, the V gene TRBV4-3, with D possibly matching TRBD2 (6 bases). DNA for the CDR3: TGCGCCAGCAGCCCGGGACTAGATACGCAGTATTTT. Translating gives CASSPGLDTQYF.